This TCR beta chain was recorded in a study of cytomegalovirus exposure and HLA in healthy donors. Study observations and caveats: Analyses of presence/absence relied on an assumption of roughly uniform sequencing depth across donors.

As regards this clone: Its cognate antigen is unknown.

The PCR made use of 60 Vbeta and 13 Jbeta primers. Sequencing used immunoSEQ multiplex PCR; TCRdb keeps in-frame clones, though not all of them. Altogether 84,000 or so clones are present, approximately 84% being singletons, with the ten largest covering 2.4%. Trimming cost V 5 bases and J 1 base, with 12 bases left between them. Per germline, CDR1 SGHRS and CDR2 YFSETQ. The CDR3 totals 14 residues. This chain links TRBV5-1 with TRBJ1-1; possibly TRBD1 for D (5 bases). The sample taken for sequencing was PBMCs. This clonotype originated in a woman in her forties or fifties in good health and CMV-seronegative. The CDR3 sequence is CASRAGTQNTEAFF. DNA for the CDR3: TGCGCCAGCAGAGCCGGGACTCAGAACACTGAAGCTTTCTTT.